This is a list of T cell receptor beta chains from one sample in a study of T cell repertoires in cytomegalovirus infection. These receptors are not linked to any known antigen. TCRdb redid the calling of the reads with MiXCR, one entry per CDR3 protein. The sample gives a few hundred thousand distinct CDR3 sequences, over 35% of which show up once; 48% is in the top ten. The sequences come from cultured PBMCs, collected from culture after CMV antigen stimulation. Receptors originate from a human donor in good health (CMV status not recorded). Some clones in this sample may be carry-over from other donors' samples. Both conserved end residues are part of each CDR3. D genes are given only for firm matches. The listing skips clone size in some rows; elsewhere it reads once, few, many or a size class.

D gene,V gene,clone size,J gene,CDR3 DNA,CDR3 protein
-,TRBV7-8,few,TRBJ2-4,TGTGCCAGCAGCCGCCCACCAGGAAACATTCAGTACTTC,CASSRPPGNIQYF
-,TRBV12-3/TRBV12-4,-,TRBJ2-5,TGTGCCAGCAGCCCTTCGATCGGACAAGAGACCCAGTACTTC,CASSPSIGQETQYF
TRBD1,TRBV4-2,few,TRBJ1-2,TGTGCCAGCAGCCAAGGACAGGGAGGGGAGGCGGGTGGCTACACCTTC,CASSQGQGGEAGGYTF
-,TRBV7-6,few,TRBJ2-3,TGTGCCAGCACCCCAGCTGGCACAGATACGCAGTATTTT,CASTPAGTDTQYF
-,TRBV19,-,TRBJ2-4,TGTGCCAGTACCATCTTCGGAGGGGGCAAAAACATTCAGTACTTC,CASTIFGGGKNIQYF
-,TRBV7-2,-,TRBJ1-2,TGTGCCAGCAGCCCCGCGGATCGAGGCTACACCTTC,CASSPADRGYTF
-,TRBV11-3,-,TRBJ1-1,TGTGCCAGCAGCTTAACCCGGGACACTGAAGCTTTCTTT,CASSLTRDTEAFF
-,TRBV5-1,once,TRBJ1-1,TGCGCCAGCAGCTTGGCCCAGACCCCTGGGACTGAAGCTTTCTTT,CASSLAQTPGTEAFF
TRBD1,TRBV7-8,-,TRBJ1-6,TGTGCCAGCAGCTTATCAGGCAGGGGGCGAAATAATTCACCCCTCCACTTT,CASSLSGRGRNNSPLHF
-,TRBV6-8,-,TRBJ2-3,TGTGCCAGCAGTGGGTCAGATTACGATACGCAGTATTTT,CASSGSDYDTQYF
-,TRBV20-1,once,TRBJ1-4,TGCAGTGCTAGATTGGGTGGAGGTGAAAAACTGTTTTTT,CSARLGGGEKLFF
TRBD1,TRBV27,-,TRBJ2-6,TGTGCCAGCAGCCCCGGGACAGGGGCTGGGGCCAACGTCCTGACTTTC,CASSPGTGAGANVLTF
TRBD2,TRBV6-1,few,TRBJ2-1,TGTGCCAGCAGTGCTAGGCGGACTAGCAAGGATGAGCAGTTCTTC,CASSARRTSKDEQFF
TRBD2,TRBV2,-,TRBJ2-1,TGTGCCAGCAGGCCTCTGGGGGGGAGTGATGAGCAGTTCTTC,CASRPLGGSDEQFF
-,TRBV7-8,-,TRBJ2-3,TGTGCCAGCAGCCCTAGCGCTGGTGCAGATACGCAGTATTTT,CASSPSAGADTQYF
TRBD1,TRBV4-1,-,TRBJ2-7,TGCGCCAGCAGCCAAGTCCTAAACGCTGGACAGGGAGAGGGGTACGAGCAGTACTTC,CASSQVLNAGQGEGYEQYF
TRBD2,TRBV4-1,few,TRBJ2-7,TGCGCCAGCAGCCCGTCGGTGCTAGCGGGACGCGAGCAGTACTTC,CASSPSVLAGREQYF
-,TRBV27,-,TRBJ2-7,TGTGCCAGCCGAGTTGGGACGTTGAGCTCCTACGAGCAGTACTTC,CASRVGTLSSYEQYF
TRBD1,TRBV29-1,once,TRBJ2-3,TGCAGCGTTTATGGGGACAGAACCACAGATACGCAGTATTTT,CSVYGDRTTDTQYF
-,TRBV11-3,few,TRBJ2-3,TGTGCCAGCAGCTTAGACGCCAACACAGATACGCAGTATTTT,CASSLDANTDTQYF
TRBD1,TRBV4-1,-,TRBJ2-7,TGCGCCAGCAGCCCGGGACAGGGGGCAAACGAGCAGTACTTC,CASSPGQGANEQYF
-,TRBV7-2,few,TRBJ1-1,TGTGCCAGCAGCTTAGTGGTGGGATCCACTGAAGCTTTCTTT,CASSLVVGSTEAFF